Below are 17 T cell receptor beta chains sequenced from a single sample in a study of cytomegalovirus exposure and HLA in healthy donors. Primers for the PCR totalled 60 Vbeta and 13 Jbeta. TCRdb's copy holds only in-frame clones and misses some; the assay was immunoSEQ multiplex PCR. The data show 100,000 to 150,000 clones, with 80% to 85% seen just once and approximately 1% held by the top ten. Sequencing input: PBMCs. The receptors shown here come from a woman aged 25 to 39 in good health and CMV-seronegative.

This rearrangement joins TRBV25-1 to TRBJ1-5; 8 positions match TRBD1. Losses at the gene ends were 6 bases for V and 4 bases for J; bases not matched to a gene: 5. Per the germline V gene, CDR1 is MGHDK and CDR2 is SYGVNS. The CDR3 contains 14 residues. CDR3 loop: CASSPGQGNQPQHF. The DNA for the CDR3 is TGTGCCAGCAGCCCCGGACAGGGTAATCAGCCCCAGCATTTT.

This chain connects TRBV5-5 to TRBJ1-6; D is possibly TRBD1 (6 bases). V lost 5 bases and J 7 bases, leaving 13 bases between the germline ends. The CDR3 loop spans 14 amino acids. Germline values: CDR1 SGHKS, CDR2 YYEKEE (reference sequence). CDR3 DNA: TGTGCCAGCAGGCCGGACAGCCTCAATTCACCCCTCCACTTT. This encodes CASRPDSLNSPLHF.

This clone occurred a few times. This chain links TRBV28 with TRBJ2-7; 8 nucleotides align to TRBD1. V lost 5 bases and J lost 3; bases outside the gene matches: 6. Germline V gene data show CDR1 as MDHEN and CDR2 as SYDVKM. This CDR3 has 14 amino acids. CDR3 in amino acids: CASSPRQGYYEQYF. The CDR3 bases are TGTGCCAGCAGTCCTAGACAGGGGTACTACGAGCAGTACTTC.

V and J are TRBV5-1 and TRBJ1-4; 11 nucleotides agree with TRBD1. Germline V CDR1 and CDR2: SGHRS, YFSETQ. V dropped 1 base and J dropped 8; count of bases not matched to a gene: 4. The CDR3 covers 15 residues. The CDR3 loop reads CASSLFGQGAEKLFF. As DNA, the CDR3 is TGCGCCAGCAGCTTGTTTGGACAGGGGGCGGAAAAACTGTTTTTT.

This clone has a handful of counts. The CDR3, as DNA: TGTGCCAGCAGCCAAGAATTGGGCCAGGCCTATGGCTACACCTTC. Residues: CASSQELGQAYGYTF. The chain links TRBV4-2 to TRBJ1-2; D is unresolved. Germline V CDR1 and CDR2: LGHNA, YNFKEQ. V was trimmed by 0 bases and J by 4 bases, leaving 12 bases between them. This CDR3 spans 15 amino acids.

The genes are TRBV25-1 and TRBJ2-1, with D perhaps matching TRBD1 (5 bases). Germline V gene data show CDR1 as MGHDK and CDR2 as SYGVNS. V shed 4 bases and J shed 2 bases, with 6 bases lying between them. The CDR3 sequence is 13 residues long. The DNA of the CDR3 is TGTGCCAGCAGTGCAGGGACCTACAATGAGCAGTTCTTC. It specifies CASSAGTYNEQFF.

This clone appeared once. The V and J genes are TRBV18 and TRBJ1-3, with 7 bases matching TRBD1. Germline assignment: CDR1 KGHSH and CDR2 LQKENI. The CDR3 length is 16 residues. V lost 3 bases to trimming and J lost 2 bases; unmatched junction nucleotides: 7. CDR3 nucleotide sequence: TGTGCCAGCTCACCGCTCGACAGGGCCCCTGGAAACACCATATATTTT. Translating it yields CASSPLDRAPGNTIYF.

This chain uses TRBV9 with TRBJ2-1; TRBD1 matches 11 bases. Germline CDR1 and CDR2: SGDLS and YYNGEE. The CDR3 totals 16 residues. Unmatched junction bases numbered 6, after V lost 4 bases and J lost 3 bases. CDR3 nucleotide sequence: TGTGCCAGCAGCCCAGGGACAGGGGGTTTCTACAATGAGCAGTTCTTC. Protein sequence: CASSPGTGGFYNEQFF.

The chain combines TRBV30 with TRBJ1-2; 10 nucleotides agree with TRBD1. This CDR3 has 15 amino acids. Trimming cost V 4 bases and J 3 bases; bases outside gene matches: 8. From germline, CDR1 is GTSNPN and CDR2 SVGIG (reference sequence). CDR3 amino acids: CAWTWGQGPYYGYTF. DNA for the CDR3: TGTGCCTGGACCTGGGGACAGGGGCCCTACTATGGCTACACCTTC.

This chain joins TRBV15 and TRBJ2-7; D is uncertain. V gave up 8 bases and J gave up 4 bases, with 15 bases separating them. The V gene's germline CDR1 is LNHNV and CDR2 YYDKDF (reference sequence). This CDR3 is built from 13 residues. The CDR3 sequence: CATQPRGPYEQYF. CDR3 nucleotides: TGTGCCACCCAACCTCGTGGGCCATACGAGCAGTACTTC.

Of note for this clone: Other nucleotide sequences from this sample produce the same CDR3. The V gene is TRBV5-1, the J gene TRBJ2-3; D unresolved. Germline assignment: CDR1 SGHRS and CDR2 YFSETQ. V was trimmed by 0 bases and J by 3 bases, leaving 8 bases between them. The CDR3 totals 14 residues. The DNA of the CDR3 is TGCGCCAGCAGCTTGGGAAGAGGAACAGATACGCAGTATTTT. Amino acids: CASSLGRGTDTQYF.

The V and J genes are TRBV30 and TRBJ1-5; D gene unclear. Germline lookup yields CDR1 GTSNPN and CDR2 SVGIG (reference sequence). There are 14 residues in the CDR3. Trimming took 0 bases from V and 0 from J, leaving 6 bases between them. The CDR3 loop is CAWSVFNSNQPQHF. The CDR3 DNA reads as TGTGCCTGGAGTGTCTTTAATAGCAATCAGCCCCAGCATTTT.

In the case of this clone: Other DNA sequences within the sample encode an identical CDR3. The chain is built from TRBV30 and TRBJ1-4; tentatively, D is TRBD1 (6 bases). The CDR3 loop spans 13 amino acids. Per the germline V gene, CDR1 is GTSNPN and CDR2 is SVGIG (reference sequence). Trimming left V 0 bases short and J 7 bases short, with 9 bases between. The CDR3 loop is CAWSVQGSEKLFF. The CDR3 DNA is TGTGCCTGGAGTGTACAGGGATCTGAAAAACTGTTTTTT.

V is TRBV5-4 and J is TRBJ2-7; the D gene is possibly TRBD2 (6 bases). CDR3 length: 14 amino acids. Trimming removed 2 bases at V and 6 bases at J, with 15 bases between. The germline V gene encodes CDR1 SGHNT and CDR2 YYREEE (reference sequence). CDR3 nucleotide sequence: TGTGCCAGCAGCTTAGGGACTCTCCTGGGCGAGCAGTACTTC. Translation: CASSLGTLLGEQYF.

In regard to this clone: This sample includes further DNA sequences coding for the same CDR3. This chain joins TRBV7-9 and TRBJ1-1; 7 bases map to TRBD1. The CDR3 contains 15 residues. V was pared by 5 bases and J by 1 base, with 7 bases of the junction left unmatched. Germline V gene sequence: CDR1 SEHNR, CDR2 FQNEAQ (reference sequence). This CDR3 reads CASSVITGANTEAFF. CDR3 DNA: TGTGCCAGCAGCGTAATCACAGGGGCGAACACTGAAGCTTTCTTT.

This chain uses TRBV4-1 with TRBJ1-2; D is ambiguous. There are 13 residues in the CDR3. V shed 3 bases and J shed 10 bases, with 15 bases lying between them. Germline V lookup: CDR1 MGHRA, CDR2 YSYEKL. CDR3 sequence (DNA): TGCGCCAGCAGCCACCGAGACTTAGCGGACTACACCTTC. Amino acids: CASSHRDLADYTF.

The rearrangement links TRBV11-3 to TRBJ2-1; D is perhaps TRBD2 (5 bases). This CDR3 spans 13 amino acids. V dropped 3 bases and J dropped 9 bases, with 12 bases sitting between them. Germline CDR1 reads SGHNT; CDR2 reads YENEEA. CDR3 loop: CASSFGDSGEQFF. In nucleotides, the CDR3 is TGTGCCAGCAGCTTCGGGGATTCGGGTGAGCAGTTCTTC.